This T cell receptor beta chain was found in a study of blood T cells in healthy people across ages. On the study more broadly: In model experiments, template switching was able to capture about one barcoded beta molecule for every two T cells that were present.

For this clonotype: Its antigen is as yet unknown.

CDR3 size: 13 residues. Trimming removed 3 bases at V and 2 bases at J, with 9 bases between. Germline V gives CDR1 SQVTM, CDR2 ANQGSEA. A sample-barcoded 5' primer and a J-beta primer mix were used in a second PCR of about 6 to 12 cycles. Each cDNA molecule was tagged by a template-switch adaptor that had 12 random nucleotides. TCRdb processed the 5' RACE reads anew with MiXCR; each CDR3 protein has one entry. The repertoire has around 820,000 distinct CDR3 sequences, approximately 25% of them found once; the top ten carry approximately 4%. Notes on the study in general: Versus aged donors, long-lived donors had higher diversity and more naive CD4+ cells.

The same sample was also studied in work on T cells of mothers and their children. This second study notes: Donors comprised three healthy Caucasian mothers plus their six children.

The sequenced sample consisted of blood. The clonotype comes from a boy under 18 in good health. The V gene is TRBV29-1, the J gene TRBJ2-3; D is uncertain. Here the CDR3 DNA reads TGCAGCGTTGACATACCCAACACAGATACGCAGTATTTT. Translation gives CSVDIPNTDTQYF.